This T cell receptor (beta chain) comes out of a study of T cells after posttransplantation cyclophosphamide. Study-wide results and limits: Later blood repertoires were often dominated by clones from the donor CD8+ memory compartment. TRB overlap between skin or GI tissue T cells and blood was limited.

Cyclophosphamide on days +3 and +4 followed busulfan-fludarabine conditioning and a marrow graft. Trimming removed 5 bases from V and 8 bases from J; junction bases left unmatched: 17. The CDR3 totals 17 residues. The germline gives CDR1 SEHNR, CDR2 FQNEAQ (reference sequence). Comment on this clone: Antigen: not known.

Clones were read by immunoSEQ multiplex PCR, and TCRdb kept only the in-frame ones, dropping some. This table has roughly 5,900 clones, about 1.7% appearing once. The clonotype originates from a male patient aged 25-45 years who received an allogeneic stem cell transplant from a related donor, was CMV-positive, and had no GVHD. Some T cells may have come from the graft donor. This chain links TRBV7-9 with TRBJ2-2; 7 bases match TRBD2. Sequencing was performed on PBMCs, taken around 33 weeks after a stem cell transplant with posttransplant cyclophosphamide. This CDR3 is CASSPTSSTSLAGELFF. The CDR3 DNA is TGTGCCAGCAGCCCGACGTCGTCGACTAGCTTGGCGGGGGAGCTGTTTTTT.